In this sample, the clone carrying this T cell receptor beta chain turned up many times. These data are taken from a study of patients and donors after allogeneic stem cell transplantation. V gave up 6 bases and J gave up 1 base; unmatched junction bases: 5. The CDR3 runs 14 residues. TCRdb reprocessed the RT-PCR reads with MiXCR, giving one entry per CDR3 protein. Here the sample spans 800,000 to 1,000,000 distinct CDR3 sequences, more than 15% being singletons. The sample comprised blood, either unsorted or a sorted T cell fraction (not recorded which). V usage is TRBV12-3 or TRBV12-4 and J usage is TRBJ1-1; 7 bases map to TRBD1. The TCR comes from a human donor who was either an allogeneic HSCT recipient or a stem cell or donor lymphocyte infusion donor (not recorded which). It is not recorded whose cells these are; they may come from a transplant donor. Here the CDR3 DNA reads TGTGCCAGCAGGTCCGGGACAGCGAACACTGAAGCTTTCTTT. It codes for CASRSGTANTEAFF.